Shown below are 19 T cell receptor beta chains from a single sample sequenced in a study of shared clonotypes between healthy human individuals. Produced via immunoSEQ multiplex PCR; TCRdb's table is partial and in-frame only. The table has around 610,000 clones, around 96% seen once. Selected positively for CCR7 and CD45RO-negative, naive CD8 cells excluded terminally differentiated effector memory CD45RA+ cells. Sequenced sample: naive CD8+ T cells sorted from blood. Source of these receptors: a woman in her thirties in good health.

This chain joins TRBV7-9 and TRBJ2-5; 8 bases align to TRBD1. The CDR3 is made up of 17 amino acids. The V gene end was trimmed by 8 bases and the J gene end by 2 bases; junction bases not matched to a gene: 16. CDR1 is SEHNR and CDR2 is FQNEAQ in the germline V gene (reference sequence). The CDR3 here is CASRKNPGQALQETQYF. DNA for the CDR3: TGTGCCAGCCGAAAGAACCCGGGACAGGCATTACAAGAGACCCAGTACTTC.

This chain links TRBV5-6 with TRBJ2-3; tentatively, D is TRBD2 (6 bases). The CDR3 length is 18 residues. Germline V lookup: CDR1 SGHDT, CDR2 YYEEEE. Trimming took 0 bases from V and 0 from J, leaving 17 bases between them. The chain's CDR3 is CASSLETGTASSTDTQYF. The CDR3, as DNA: TGTGCCAGCAGCTTGGAGACCGGGACTGCCTCTAGCACAGATACGCAGTATTTT.

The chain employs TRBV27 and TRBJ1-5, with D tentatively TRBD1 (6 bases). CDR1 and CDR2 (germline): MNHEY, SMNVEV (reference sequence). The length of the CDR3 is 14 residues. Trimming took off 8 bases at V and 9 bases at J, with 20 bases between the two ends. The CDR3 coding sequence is TGTGCCAGCTCTACCCGGGACATAGATTGGCCCCAGCATTTT. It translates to CASSTRDIDWPQHF.

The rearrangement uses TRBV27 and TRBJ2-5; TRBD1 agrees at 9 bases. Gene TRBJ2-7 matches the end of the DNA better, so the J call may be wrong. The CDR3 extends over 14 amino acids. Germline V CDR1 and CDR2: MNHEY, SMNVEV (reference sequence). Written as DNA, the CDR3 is TGTGCCAGCAGTTTTGGGGACAGGGCAAACGAGCAGTACTTC. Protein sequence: CASSFGDRANEQYF.

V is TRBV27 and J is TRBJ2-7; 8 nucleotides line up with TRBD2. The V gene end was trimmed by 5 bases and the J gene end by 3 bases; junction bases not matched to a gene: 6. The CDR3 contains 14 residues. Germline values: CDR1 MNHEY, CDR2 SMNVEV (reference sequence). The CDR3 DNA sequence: TGTGCCAGCAGTCCGATAGCGGGAAGCTACGAGCAGTACTTC. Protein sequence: CASSPIAGSYEQYF.

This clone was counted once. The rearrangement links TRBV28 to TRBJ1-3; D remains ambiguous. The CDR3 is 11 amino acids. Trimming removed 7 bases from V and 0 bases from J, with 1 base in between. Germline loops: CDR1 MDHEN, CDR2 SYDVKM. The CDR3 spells CASTSGNTIYF. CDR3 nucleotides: TGTGCCAGCACCTCTGGAAACACCATATATTTT. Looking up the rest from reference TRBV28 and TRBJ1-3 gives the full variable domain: DVKVTQSSRYLVKRTGEKVFLECVQDMDHENMFWYRQDPGLGLRLIYFSYDVKMKEKGDIPEGYSVSREKKERFSLILESASTNQTSMYLCASTSGNTIYFGEGSWLTVV.

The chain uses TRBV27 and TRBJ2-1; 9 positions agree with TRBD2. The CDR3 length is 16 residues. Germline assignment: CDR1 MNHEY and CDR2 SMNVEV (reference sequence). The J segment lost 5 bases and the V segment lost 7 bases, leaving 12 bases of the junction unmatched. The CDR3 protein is CASTAYSGSRDNEQFF. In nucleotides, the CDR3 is TGTGCCAGCACCGCCTATAGCGGGAGTCGAGACAATGAGCAGTTCTTC.

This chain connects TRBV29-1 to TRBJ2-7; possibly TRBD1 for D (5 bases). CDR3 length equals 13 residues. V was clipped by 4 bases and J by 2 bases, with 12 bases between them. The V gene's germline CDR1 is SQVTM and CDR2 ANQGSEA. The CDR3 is CSVADRRAYEQYF. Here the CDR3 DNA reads TGCAGCGTTGCCGACAGAAGGGCCTACGAGCAGTACTTC.

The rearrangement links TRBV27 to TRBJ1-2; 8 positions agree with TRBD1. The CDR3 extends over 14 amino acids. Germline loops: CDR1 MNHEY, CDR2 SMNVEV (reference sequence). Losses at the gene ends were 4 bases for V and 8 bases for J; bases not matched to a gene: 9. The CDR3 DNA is TGTGCCAGCAGTTCCACCGGGACAGGACTCGGCTACACCTTC. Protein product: CASSSTGTGLGYTF.

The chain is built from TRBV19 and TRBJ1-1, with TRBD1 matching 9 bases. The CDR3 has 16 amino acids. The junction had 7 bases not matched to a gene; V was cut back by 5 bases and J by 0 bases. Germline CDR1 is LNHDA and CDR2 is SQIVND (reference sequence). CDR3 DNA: TGTGCCAGTAGTCGTGGGACAGGGAAGATGAACACTGAAGCTTTCTTT. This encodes CASSRGTGKMNTEAFF.

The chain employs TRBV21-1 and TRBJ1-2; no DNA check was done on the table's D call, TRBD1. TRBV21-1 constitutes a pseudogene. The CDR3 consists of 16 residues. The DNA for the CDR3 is TGTGCCAGCAGCAAAGAATGGACAGGGGTTTTCTATGGCTACACCTTC. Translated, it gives CASSKEWTGVFYGYTF.

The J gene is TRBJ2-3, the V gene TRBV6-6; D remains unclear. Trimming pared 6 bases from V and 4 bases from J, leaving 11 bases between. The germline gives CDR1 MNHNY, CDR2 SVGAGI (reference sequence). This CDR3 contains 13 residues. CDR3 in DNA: TGTGCCAGCAGCTACATAGAACCAGATACGCAGTATTTT. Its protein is CASSYIEPDTQYF.

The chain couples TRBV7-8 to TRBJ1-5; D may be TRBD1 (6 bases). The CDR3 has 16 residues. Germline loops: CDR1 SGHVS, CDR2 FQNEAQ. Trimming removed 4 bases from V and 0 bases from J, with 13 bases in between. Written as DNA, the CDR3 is TGTGCCAGCAGCTCCGGGACACTCTCTAGCAATCAGCCCCAGCATTTT. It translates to CASSSGTLSSNQPQHF. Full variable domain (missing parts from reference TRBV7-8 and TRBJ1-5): GAGVSQSPRYKVAKRGQDVALRCDPISGHVSLFWYQQALGQGPEFLTYFQNEAQLDKSGLPSDRFFAERPEGSVSTLKIQRTQQEDSAVYLCASSSGTLSSNQPQHFGDGTRLSIL.

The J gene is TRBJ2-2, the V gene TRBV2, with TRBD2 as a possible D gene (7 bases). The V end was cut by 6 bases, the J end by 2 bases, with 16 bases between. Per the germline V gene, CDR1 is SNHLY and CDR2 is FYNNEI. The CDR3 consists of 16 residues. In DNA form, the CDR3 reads TGTGCCAGCAGGGGGGGGCCTAGCGGCAACACCGGGGAGCTGTTTTTT. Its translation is CASRGGPSGNTGELFF.

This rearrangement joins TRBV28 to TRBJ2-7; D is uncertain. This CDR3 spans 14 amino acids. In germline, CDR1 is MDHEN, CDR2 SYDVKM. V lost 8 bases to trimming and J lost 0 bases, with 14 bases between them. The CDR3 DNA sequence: TGTGCCAGCCAAACCCCGTGGGCCTCCTACGAGCAGTACTTC. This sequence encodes CASQTPWASYEQYF.

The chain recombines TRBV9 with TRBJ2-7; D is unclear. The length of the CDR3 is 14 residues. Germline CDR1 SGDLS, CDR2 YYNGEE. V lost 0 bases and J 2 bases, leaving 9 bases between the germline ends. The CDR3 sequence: CASSVGVGTYEQYF. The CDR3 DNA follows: TGTGCCAGCAGCGTAGGGGTCGGAACCTACGAGCAGTACTTC.

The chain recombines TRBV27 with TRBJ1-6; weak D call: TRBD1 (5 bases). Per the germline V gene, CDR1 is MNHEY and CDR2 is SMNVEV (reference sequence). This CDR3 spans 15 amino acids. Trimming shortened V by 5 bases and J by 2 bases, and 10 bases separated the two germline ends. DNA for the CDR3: TGTGCCAGCAGTGGCAGGGTGGCCTATAATTCACCCCTCCACTTT. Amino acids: CASSGRVAYNSPLHF.

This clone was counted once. CDR3 region: CASSQDYGEGNQPQHF. The DNA for the CDR3 is TGCGCCAGCAGCCAAGACTACGGAGAAGGAAATCAGCCCCAGCATTTT. V gene TRBV4-1 combines with J gene TRBJ1-5; D remains unclear. The CDR3 has 16 residues. V was shortened by 0 bases and J by 4 bases, with 13 bases between the two germline ends. Germline V gene sequence: CDR1 MGHRA, CDR2 YSYEKL.

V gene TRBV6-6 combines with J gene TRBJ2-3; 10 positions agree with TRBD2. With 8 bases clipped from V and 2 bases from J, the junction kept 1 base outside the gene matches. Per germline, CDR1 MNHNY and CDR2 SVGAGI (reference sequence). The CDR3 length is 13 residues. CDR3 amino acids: CASGLADTDTQYF. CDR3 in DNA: TGTGCCAGCGGACTAGCGGACACAGATACGCAGTATTTT.